Each of the 16 T cell receptor beta chains below was sequenced from the same sample in a study of blood T cell repertoires in COVID-19. Sequencing used immunoSEQ multiplex PCR; TCRdb keeps in-frame clones, though not all of them. The data show approximately 90,000 clones, about 89% seen once. The sequencing sample was made of peripheral blood. The receptors come from a woman aged 70 to 79 with acute or convalescent COVID-19.

The chain employs TRBV19 and TRBJ1-3; 8 positions match TRBD1. V was pared by 7 bases and J by 4 bases, with 6 bases of the junction left unmatched. The CDR3 has 14 residues. Germline V gives CDR1 LNHDA, CDR2 SQIVND (reference sequence). The CDR3 region has the DNA TGTGCCAGTACCCAGGGGGCACTCGGAAACACCATATATTTT. Its translation is CASTQGALGNTIYF.

V and J are TRBV28 and TRBJ1-2; D uncertain. CDR1 and CDR2 from the germline V gene are MDHEN and SYDVKM. V was shortened by 7 bases and J by 2 bases, with 14 bases between the two germline ends. The CDR3 length is 14 residues. The CDR3 DNA follows: TGTGCCAGCACCACCCGGGGAGGGAACTATGGCTACACCTTC. As protein: CASTTRGGNYGYTF.

This sequence joins TRBV5-8 and TRBJ1-2, with 8 bases that match TRBD1. Germline V gene lookup returns CDR1 SGHTS and CDR2 YDEGEE. Trimming at V came to 2 bases and at J to 6 bases, leaving 12 bases not matched to a gene. The CDR3 totals 16 residues. The CDR3 DNA follows: TGTGCCAGCAGCTTCTTGATCGGGCAGGGGGCGAATGGCTACACCTTC. Translated, it gives CASSFLIGQGANGYTF.

The rearrangement links TRBV28 to TRBJ2-2; 8 positions match TRBD2. After removal of 1 base from V and 0 bases from J, the junction contained 7 bases not matched to a gene. The CDR3 spans 18 residues. In germline, CDR1 is MDHEN, CDR2 SYDVKM. CDR3 protein: CASSLYAGGVANTGELFF. The DNA for the CDR3 is TGTGCCAGCAGTTTATATGCGGGAGGAGTTGCGAACACCGGGGAGCTGTTTTTT.

V gene TRBV4-1 combines with J gene TRBJ2-1; possibly TRBD2 for D (6 bases). CDR1 MGHRA and CDR2 YSYEKL come from the germline V gene. The CDR3 runs 16 residues. V was clipped by 5 bases and J by 9 bases, with 23 bases between them. The CDR3 loop is CASSSTSIRAFSEQFF. The CDR3 DNA reads TGCGCCAGCAGCTCGACTAGTATCCGCGCATTCTCTGAGCAGTTCTTC.

J is TRBJ2-7 and V is TRBV28; 10 bases align to TRBD1. CDR3 length: 15 amino acids. The ends lost 3 bases at V and 6 bases at J; junction bases unmatched: 8. Germline CDR1 reads MDHEN; CDR2 reads SYDVKM. In nucleotides, the CDR3 is TGTGCCAGCAGTTTTGGAGGGACAGGGGCCCCCGAGCAGTACTTC. The encoded protein is CASSFGGTGAPEQYF. Looking up the rest from reference TRBV28 and TRBJ2-7 gives the full variable domain: DVKVTQSSRYLVKRTGEKVFLECVQDMDHENMFWYRQDPGLGLRLIYFSYDVKMKEKGDIPEGYSVSREKKERFSLILESASTNQTSMYLCASSFGGTGAPEQYFGPGTRLTVT.

This clone was detected once. The rearrangement joins TRBV3-1 (or the pseudogene TRBV3-2) to TRBJ1-6, with 7 bases identical to TRBD1. CDR1 is LGHDT, CDR2 YNNKEL, per germline (reference sequence). The CDR3 loop spans 15 amino acids. The ends lost 1 base at V and 6 bases at J; junction bases unmatched: 3. CDR3 sequence: CASSQAGQLNSPLHF. DNA of the CDR3: TGTGCCAGCAGCCAAGCGGGACAGCTTAATTCACCCCTCCACTTT.

The V gene is TRBV11-2, the J gene TRBJ2-3; 9 nucleotides line up with TRBD2. J lost 2 bases, V lost 2 bases, and 8 bases had no gene match. CDR3 length: 17 residues. In germline, CDR1 is SGHAT, CDR2 FQNNGV. CDR3 loop: CASSLHQREDYTDTQYF. The CDR3 DNA reads TGTGCCAGCAGCTTACACCAGCGGGAGGACTACACAGATACGCAGTATTTT.

The chain uses TRBV10-3 and TRBJ1-3; tentative D call: TRBD1 (5 bases). CDR1 is ENHRY and CDR2 is SYGVKD in the germline V gene. The CDR3 covers 16 residues. Deletions cut 6 bases from V and 0 bases from J, with 15 bases between. The CDR3 bases are TGTGCCATCAGCGCTAGACAGATCAACTCTGGAAACACCATATATTTT. This encodes CAISARQINSGNTIYF.

The V and J genes are TRBV19 and TRBJ1-2; 9 bases match TRBD1. This CDR3 comprises 14 residues. V dropped 5 bases and J dropped 2; count of bases not matched to a gene: 3. Germline V lookup: CDR1 LNHDA, CDR2 SQIVND (reference sequence). The CDR3 loop reads CASSPGTGNYGYTF. CDR3 sequence (DNA): TGTGCCAGTAGTCCCGGGACAGGGAACTATGGCTACACCTTC.

This sequence joins TRBV14 and TRBJ2-1, with no clear D. Trimming pared 1 base from V and 0 bases from J, leaving 10 bases between. The germline gives CDR1 SGHDN, CDR2 FVKESK. The length of the CDR3 is 16 residues. In DNA, the CDR3 is TGTGCCAGCAGCCAAGGCTTACTTAGCTCCTACAATGAGCAGTTCTTC. This codes for CASSQGLLSSYNEQFF. Variable domain in full (rest from reference TRBV14 and TRBJ2-1): EAGVTQFPSHSVIEKGQTVTLRCDPISGHDNLYWYRRVMGKEIKFLLHFVKESKQDESGMPNNRFLAERTGGTYSTLKVQPAELEDSGVYFCASSQGLLSSYNEQFFGPGTRLTVL.

The V gene is TRBV27, the J gene TRBJ1-3, with 7 nucleotides matching TRBD1. Germline values: CDR1 MNHEY, CDR2 SMNVEV (reference sequence). V shed 5 bases and J 7 bases; nucleotides not matched to a gene: 8. The CDR3 runs to 14 residues. The CDR3 region is CASSPGTAGNTIYF. CDR3 sequence (DNA): TGTGCCAGCAGTCCCGGGACAGCAGGCAACACCATATATTTT.

The J gene is TRBJ1-1, the V gene TRBV18; 10 nucleotides line up with TRBD1. V shed 1 base, J shed 6 bases, and the junction held 5 bases outside the gene matches. This CDR3 is built from 15 residues. Germline CDR1 is KGHSH and CDR2 is LQKENI. For the CDR3, the DNA is TGTGCCAGCTCACCACTATCGGGACAGGGGCCTGAAGCTTTCTTT. Protein: CASSPLSGQGPEAFF.

The V gene is TRBV7-9, the J gene TRBJ1-2; D may be TRBD1 (6 bases). Trimming stripped 4 bases from V and 4 bases from J, with 16 bases between. This CDR3 comprises 15 residues. Per the germline V gene, CDR1 is SEHNR and CDR2 is FQNEAQ (reference sequence). The CDR3 bases are TGTGCCAGCAGCTCCCGACAGGTTTTGGGCTATGGCTACACCTTC. Its protein is CASSSRQVLGYGYTF.

V usage is TRBV24-1 and J usage is TRBJ2-1; a possible D gene is TRBD1 (5 bases). Germline V gene lookup returns CDR1 KGHDR and CDR2 SFDVKD. The CDR3 totals 16 residues. Between the trimmed V and J ends, which lost 5 bases and 3 bases, there was a span of 16 bases. The DNA for the CDR3 is TGTGCCACCAGTGGCACTCTTAGGCAGGGCTACAATGAGCAGTTCTTC. This encodes CATSGTLRQGYNEQFF.

This clone was counted a single time. V and J are TRBV12-5 and TRBJ2-3, with D possibly matching TRBD1 (5 bases). This CDR3 has 14 residues. Germline CDR1 LGHNT, CDR2 FRNRAP. With 6 bases removed from V and 2 bases from J, the gap between germline ends came to 12 bases. CDR3 in amino acids: CASGKAGYTDTQYF. The CDR3, as DNA: TGTGCTAGTGGGAAGGCAGGGTACACAGATACGCAGTATTTT.